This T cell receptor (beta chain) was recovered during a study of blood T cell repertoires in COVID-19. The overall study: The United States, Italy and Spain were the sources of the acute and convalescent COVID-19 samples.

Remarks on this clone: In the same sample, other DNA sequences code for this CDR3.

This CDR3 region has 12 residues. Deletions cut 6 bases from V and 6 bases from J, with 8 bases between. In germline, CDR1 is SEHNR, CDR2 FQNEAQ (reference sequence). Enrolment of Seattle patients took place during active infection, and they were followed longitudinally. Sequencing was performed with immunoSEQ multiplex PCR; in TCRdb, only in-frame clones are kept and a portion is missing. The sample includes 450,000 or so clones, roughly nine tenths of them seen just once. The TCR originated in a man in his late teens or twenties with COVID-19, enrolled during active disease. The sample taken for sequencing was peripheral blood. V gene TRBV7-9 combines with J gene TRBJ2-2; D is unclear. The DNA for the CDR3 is TGTGCCAGCAGTCCCCGGGCCGGGGAGCTGTTTTTT. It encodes CASSPRAGELFF.